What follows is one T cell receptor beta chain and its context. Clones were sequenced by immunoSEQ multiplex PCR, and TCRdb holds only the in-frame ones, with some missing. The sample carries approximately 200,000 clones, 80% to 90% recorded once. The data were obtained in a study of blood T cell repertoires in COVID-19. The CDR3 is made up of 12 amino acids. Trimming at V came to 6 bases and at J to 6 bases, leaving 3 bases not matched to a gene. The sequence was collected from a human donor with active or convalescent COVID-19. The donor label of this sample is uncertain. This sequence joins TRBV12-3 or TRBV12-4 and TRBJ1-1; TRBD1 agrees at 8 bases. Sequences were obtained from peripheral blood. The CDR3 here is CASRDREAEAFF. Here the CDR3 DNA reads TGTGCCAGCAGGGACAGGGAGGCTGAAGCTTTCTTT.